This entry is about one T cell receptor beta chain. The antigen remains unidentified. V lost 6 bases and J 5 bases, leaving 13 bases between the germline ends. The CDR3 runs to 14 residues. Germline values: CDR1 MNHNS, CDR2 SASEGT. This sample stems from a study of vaccination and CD4 T cells after COVID-19. Study context: The makeup of the convalescents was six males and four females, two of them Hispanic. Sampling that followed vaccination took place a median approximately 72 days after dose two, within a range of 14 to 241.

Treatment reported: approximately 11-day PBMC culture with coronavirus spike peptide pools or control peptides (ViraFEST assay). The ViraFEST method relied on peptide pools to expand antigen-specific T cells, followed by TCR sequencing. The Oncomine TCR Beta short-read assay was applied to DNA of cultured CD4+ T cells. Genomic DNA was drawn out of CD4+ T cells grown in culture. Each CDR3 protein is one row after TCRdb ran MiXCR on the PCR reads. The sample has about 18,000 distinct CDR3 sequences; about 73% are singletons. Sequences were obtained from CD4+ T cells from blood, cultured in vitro. This chain uses TRBV6-1 with TRBJ1-4, with D perhaps matching TRBD1 (5 bases). This clonotype originated in a human donor who had recovered from COVID-19. CDR3 DNA sequence: TGTGCCAGCAGGATGGACACCGGGAATGAAAAACTGTTTTTT. It is translated as CASRMDTGNEKLFF.